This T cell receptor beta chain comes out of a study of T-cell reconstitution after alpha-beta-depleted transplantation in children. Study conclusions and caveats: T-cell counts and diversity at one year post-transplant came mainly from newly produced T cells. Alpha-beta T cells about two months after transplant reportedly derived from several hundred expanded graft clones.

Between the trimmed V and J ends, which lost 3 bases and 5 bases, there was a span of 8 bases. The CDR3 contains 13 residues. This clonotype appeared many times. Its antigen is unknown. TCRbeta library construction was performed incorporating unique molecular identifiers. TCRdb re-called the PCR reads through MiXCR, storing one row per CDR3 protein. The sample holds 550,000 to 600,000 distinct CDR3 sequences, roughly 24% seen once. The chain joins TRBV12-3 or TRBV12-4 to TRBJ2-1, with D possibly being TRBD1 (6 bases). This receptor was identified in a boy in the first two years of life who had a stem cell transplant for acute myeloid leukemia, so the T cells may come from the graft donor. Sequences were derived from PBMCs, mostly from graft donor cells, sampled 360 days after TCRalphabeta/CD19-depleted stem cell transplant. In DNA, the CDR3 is TGTGCCAGCAGTTTTGCAGGGGACAATGAGCAGTTCTTC. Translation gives CASSFAGDNEQFF.